The 24 T cell receptor beta chains presented below share a single source sample, sequenced in a study of identical twins' blood T cells. MiXCR was run by TCRdb on the 5' RACE reads, yielding one entry per CDR3 protein. In the table there are roughly 380,000 distinct CDR3 sequences, under 30% of which are singletons. Sequenced: PBMCs. Source of these receptors: a woman aged 18-55 years in good health.

This clonotype was found a few times. The chain employs TRBV24-1 and TRBJ1-6; D uncertain. This CDR3 contains 15 residues. Germline-derived CDR1 and CDR2 are KGHDR and SFDVKD. Between the trimmed V and J ends, which lost 1 base and 8 bases, there was a span of 11 bases. The CDR3 loop reads CATSDFTRRDSPLHF. The DNA for the CDR3 is TGTGCCACCAGTGATTTTACCAGACGGGATTCACCCCTCCACTTT.

This sequence joins TRBV20-1 and TRBJ1-2; D is unclear. V gave up 0 bases and J gave up 0 bases, with 5 bases separating them. The CDR3 extends over 13 amino acids. Germline assignment: CDR1 DFQATT and CDR2 SNEGSKA (reference sequence). The CDR3 loop is CSAREHSNYGYTF. The CDR3 DNA reads as TGCAGTGCTAGAGAACATTCTAACTATGGCTACACCTTC.

Only a few counts were recorded for this clonotype. The chain uses TRBV13 and TRBJ2-7; the D gene is possibly TRBD2 (5 bases). Germline loops: CDR1 PRHDT, CDR2 FYEKMQ (reference sequence). The CDR3 totals 12 residues. V was cut by 4 bases and J by 5 bases, with 9 bases left in between. The CDR3 spells CASSSTSDEQYF. CDR3 coding DNA: TGTGCCAGCAGCTCAACTAGTGACGAGCAGTACTTC.

This chain connects TRBV10-2 to TRBJ2-7; 10 bases align to TRBD1. The V gene end was trimmed by 4 bases and the J gene end by 4 bases; junction bases not matched to a gene: 4. CDR3 length: 14 amino acids. Germline loops: CDR1 WSHSY, CDR2 SAAADI. This CDR3 reads CASSVDRGRYEQYF. In DNA form, the CDR3 reads TGCGCCAGCAGTGTGGACAGGGGGAGGTACGAGCAGTACTTC.

With regard to this clonotype: One end of the junction does not line up with germline, which may come from a read error. This sequence joins TRBV12-3 or TRBV12-4 and TRBJ1-4, with a tentative D call TRBD1 (5 bases). The CDR3 sequence is 14 residues long. DNA for the CDR3: TGTGTCAGCAGTTTGGGGACCCCGAGGGAAAGACTGTTTTTT. Amino acid sequence: CVSSLGTPRERLFF.

The CDR3 coding sequence is TGCAGTGCTTCCGGGACAGGGGACAATCAGCCCCAGCATTTT. Protein sequence: CSASGTGDNQPQHF. V usage is TRBV20-1 and J usage is TRBJ1-5; 10 bases are shared with TRBD1. Germline-derived CDR1 and CDR2 are DFQATT and SNEGSKA (reference sequence). With 5 bases clipped from V and 3 bases from J, the junction kept 4 bases outside the gene matches. CDR3 length: 14 residues.

This clonotype appeared a few times. The CDR3 region is CASSFYRGPYGYTF. Written as DNA, the CDR3 is TGTGCCAGCAGCTTCTACAGGGGCCCCTATGGCTACACCTTC. This sequence joins TRBV7-9 and TRBJ1-2, with 7 bases aligning to TRBD1. CDR3 length: 14 amino acids. CDR1 SEHNR and CDR2 FQNEAQ come from the germline V gene (reference sequence). V lost 3 bases and J lost 4; bases outside the gene matches: 5.

This clonotype appeared many times. The rearrangement uses TRBV29-1 and TRBJ1-1; D is ambiguous. Trimming pared 5 bases from V and 0 bases from J, leaving 4 bases between. Germline-derived CDR1 and CDR2 are SQVTM and ANQGSEA. The CDR3 sequence is 11 residues long. The CDR3 sequence is CSVTVNTEAFF. CDR3 coding DNA: TGCAGCGTTACGGTGAACACTGAAGCTTTCTTT.

This clonotype was recorded a few times. CDR3 sequence: CASSRGTSPSSTDTQYF. CDR3 bases: TGCGCCAGCAGCCGCGGGACTTCTCCTTCTAGCACAGATACGCAGTATTTT. The chain combines TRBV5-1 with TRBJ2-3, with D possibly matching TRBD2 (6 bases). The CDR3 is made up of 17 amino acids. Germline V gives CDR1 SGHRS, CDR2 YFSETQ. V dropped 4 bases and J dropped 0 bases, with 18 bases sitting between them.

V is TRBV20-1 and J is TRBJ2-1; 11 bases are a match to TRBD2. The germline V gene encodes CDR1 DFQATT and CDR2 SNEGSKA (reference sequence). Trimming at V came to 5 bases and at J to 9 bases, leaving 9 bases not matched to a gene. The CDR3 length is 14 residues. CDR3: CSAVTSGRTGEQFF. The CDR3 DNA is TGCAGTGCTGTCACTAGCGGGAGAACCGGTGAGCAGTTCTTC.

This clonotype was recorded many times. The chain joins TRBV7-6 to TRBJ1-4; D uncertain. Deletions cut 5 bases from V and 6 bases from J, with 10 bases between. From germline, CDR1 is SGHVS and CDR2 FNYEAQ. The CDR3 runs 13 residues. The chain's CDR3 is CASSPSMDEKLFF. The CDR3 DNA reads TGTGCCAGCAGCCCCTCCATGGATGAAAAACTGTTTTTT.

This clonotype was seen a few times. The V call is TRBV6-1, the J call TRBJ1-2; D is unclear. Germline V CDR1 and CDR2: MNHNS, SASEGT. There are 12 residues in the CDR3. Trimming removed 7 bases from V and 7 bases from J, with 13 bases in between. CDR3 coding DNA: TGTGCCAGCACCGAGGGTAGCCTTGGCTACACCTTC. Encoded protein: CASTEGSLGYTF.

The CDR3 sequence is CASILAGEPTGELFF. The CDR3 bases are TGTGCCAGCATCCTAGCGGGAGAGCCCACCGGGGAGCTGTTTTTT. The chain carries TRBV12-3 or TRBV12-4 and TRBJ2-2; 10 positions match TRBD2. V was clipped by 7 bases and J by 4 bases; unmatched bases: 6. This CDR3 contains 15 residues.

This clonotype was found many times. The chain uses TRBV12-3 or TRBV12-4 and TRBJ1-2; D is undetermined. The CDR3 extends over 13 amino acids. V lost 3 bases and J 7 bases, leaving 12 bases between the germline ends. The CDR3 bases are TGTGCCAGCAGTTTTAGAATGCGTAGTGGCTACACCTTC. This sequence encodes CASSFRMRSGYTF.

This clonotype has a handful of counts. The chain is built from TRBV11-2 and TRBJ2-1; D may be TRBD2 (6 bases). The CDR3 runs 16 residues. Germline CDR1 reads SGHAT; CDR2 reads FQNNGV. V shed 6 bases and J shed 2 bases, with 17 bases lying between them. The DNA for the CDR3 is TGTGCCAGCAGTCCCTGGCCTAGCGAGGCCTACAATGAGCAGTTCTTC. It specifies CASSPWPSEAYNEQFF.

V is TRBV9 and J is TRBJ2-1; 7 nucleotides match TRBD1. The length of the CDR3 is 15 residues. Unmatched junction bases numbered 9, after V lost 4 bases and J lost 5 bases. In germline, CDR1 is SGDLS, CDR2 YYNGEE. This chain's CDR3 is CASSQDGTVDNEQFF. Written as DNA, the CDR3 is TGTGCCAGCAGCCAGGACGGGACAGTAGACAATGAGCAGTTCTTC.

This clonotype was recorded at least ten times. The chain employs TRBV6-5 and TRBJ1-5; D is undetermined. V was shortened by 5 bases and J by 6 bases, with 14 bases between the two germline ends. The CDR3 consists of 14 residues. The germline V gene has CDR1 MNHEY and CDR2 SVGAGI. This chain's CDR3 is CASSGVPGSQPQHF. CDR3 DNA: TGTGCCAGCAGTGGAGTCCCGGGCAGTCAGCCCCAGCATTTT.

With regard to this clonotype: An end of the junction differs from the germline gene, which may be a read error. The chain uses TRBV20-1 and TRBJ1-3; TRBD1 is a possible D gene (5 bases). Germline CDR1 is DFQATT and CDR2 is SNEGSKA (reference sequence). CDR3 length: 14 residues. CDR3 protein: CSARQRDSGNTIYF. CDR3 bases: TGCAGTGCTAGGCAGAGGGACTCTGGGAACACCATATATTTT.

This clonotype has more than one count but fewer than ten. V and J are TRBV6-2 or TRBV6-3 and TRBJ1-1, with D unclear. The CDR3 contains 15 residues. Trimming took 5 bases from V and 4 from J, leaving 17 bases between them. Germline V CDR1 and CDR2: MNHEY, SVGEGT. The CDR3 DNA sequence: TGTGCCAGCAGTACTTTACAGTCAAGGGCCACTGAAGCTTTCTTT. It yields the protein CASSTLQSRATEAFF.

This clonotype was seen repeatedly, ten times or more. The chain carries TRBV29-1 and TRBJ1-1, with TRBD1 matching 11 bases. Germline assignment: CDR1 SQVTM and CDR2 ANQGSEA. After removal of 5 bases from V and 6 bases from J, the junction contained 11 bases not matched to a gene. This CDR3 has 15 amino acids. The CDR3 region is CSVSGQGAWFSEAFF. The CDR3 coding sequence is TGCAGCGTTTCTGGACAGGGGGCATGGTTCTCTGAAGCTTTCTTT. Supplemented by reference TRBV29-1 and TRBJ1-1, the full variable domain reads SAVISQKPSRDICQRGTSLTIQCQVDSQVTMMFWYRQQPGQSLTLIATANQGSEATYESGFVIDKFPISRPNLTFSTLTVSNMSPEDSSIYLCSVSGQGAWFSEAFFGQGTRLTVV.

A word on this clonotype: Possible read error: a much larger clone is one base away. V and J are TRBV12-3 or TRBV12-4 and TRBJ2-3; D not certain. The CDR3 sequence is 11 residues long. The CDR3 DNA is TGTGCCAACAGTTCCTCGGATACGCAGTATTTT. Translating gives CANSSSDTQYF.

This clonotype has a handful of counts. This rearrangement joins TRBV10-3 to TRBJ1-4; D is undetermined. Germline values: CDR1 ENHRY, CDR2 SYGVKD. V dropped 6 bases and J dropped 7 bases, with 12 bases sitting between them. The CDR3 totals 13 residues. CDR3 DNA: TGTGCCATCAGCGAGGCGGGTTCTGAAAAACTGTTTTTT. It yields the protein CAISEAGSEKLFF.

This clonotype was seen a handful of times. V and J are TRBV6-5 and TRBJ2-7; 9 bases fit TRBD1. Unmatched junction bases numbered 9, after V lost 6 bases and J lost 0 bases. CDR1 and CDR2 (germline): MNHEY, SVGAGI. This CDR3 is 16 amino acids long. The CDR3 DNA is TGTGCCAGCAGAAAAGGGGGGACAGGGAGCTCCTACGAGCAGTACTTC. Its translation is CASRKGGTGSSYEQYF.

This clonotype turned up a few times. This chain connects TRBV7-8 to TRBJ1-2, with TRBD1 as a possible D gene (5 bases). CDR1 SGHVS and CDR2 FQNEAQ come from the germline V gene. The ends were cut back, 1 base at V and 5 bases at J, with 17 bases in the middle. CDR3 length: 16 residues. The CDR3 region has the DNA TGTGCCAGCAGCTTAGACAGCCAGGGTGGGATTTATGGCTACACCTTC. As protein: CASSLDSQGGIYGYTF.